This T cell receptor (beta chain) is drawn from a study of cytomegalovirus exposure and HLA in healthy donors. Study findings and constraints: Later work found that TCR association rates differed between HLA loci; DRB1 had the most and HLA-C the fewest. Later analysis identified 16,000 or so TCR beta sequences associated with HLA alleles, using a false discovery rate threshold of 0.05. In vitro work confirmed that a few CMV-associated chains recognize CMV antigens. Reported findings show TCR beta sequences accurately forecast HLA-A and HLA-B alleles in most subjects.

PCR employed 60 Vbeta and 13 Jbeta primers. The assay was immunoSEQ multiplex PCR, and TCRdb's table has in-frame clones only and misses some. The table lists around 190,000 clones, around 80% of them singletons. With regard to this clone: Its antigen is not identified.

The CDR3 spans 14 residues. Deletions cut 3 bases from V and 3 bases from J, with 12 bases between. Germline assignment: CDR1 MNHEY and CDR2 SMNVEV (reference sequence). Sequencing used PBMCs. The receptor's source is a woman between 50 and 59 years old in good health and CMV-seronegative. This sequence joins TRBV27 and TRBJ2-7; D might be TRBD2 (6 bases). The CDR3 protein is CASSFGTPNYEQYF. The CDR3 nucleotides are TGTGCCAGCAGTTTCGGGACTCCTAACTACGAGCAGTACTTC.